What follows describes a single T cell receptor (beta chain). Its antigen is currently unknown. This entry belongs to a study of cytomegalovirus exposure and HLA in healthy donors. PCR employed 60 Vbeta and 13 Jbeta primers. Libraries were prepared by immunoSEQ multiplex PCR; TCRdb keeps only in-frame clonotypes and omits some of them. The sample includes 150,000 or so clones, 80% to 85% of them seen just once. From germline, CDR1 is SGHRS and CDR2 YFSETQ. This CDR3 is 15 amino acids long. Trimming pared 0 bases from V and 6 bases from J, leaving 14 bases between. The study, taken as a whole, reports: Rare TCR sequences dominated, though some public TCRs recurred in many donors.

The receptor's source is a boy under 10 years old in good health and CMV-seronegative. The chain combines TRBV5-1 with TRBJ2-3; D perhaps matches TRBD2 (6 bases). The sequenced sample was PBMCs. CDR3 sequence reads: CASSLAGGWGDTQYF. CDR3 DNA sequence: TGCGCCAGCAGCTTGGCCGGGGGATGGGGGGATACGCAGTATTTT. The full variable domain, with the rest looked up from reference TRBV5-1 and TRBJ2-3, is KAGVTQTPRYLIKTRGQQVTLSCSPISGHRSVSWYQQTPGQGLQFLFEYFSETQRNKGNFPGRFSGRQFSNSRSEMNVSTLELGDSALYLCASSLAGGWGDTQYFGPGTRLTVL.